The 16 T cell receptor beta chains in this list originate from one sample, sequenced in a study of CD8 T cells in Susac syndrome. Random hexamers were used to reverse transcribe 0.5 to 1 ug of RNA. A single record per CDR3 protein comes from TCRdb applying MiXCR to the immunoSEQ multiplex PCR reads. The sample lists about 250,000 distinct CDR3 sequences, 85% to 95% occurring once. The sequencing sample was made of CD4+ T cells from PBMCs. The receptors stem from a human donor with multiple sclerosis.

The rearrangement links TRBV12-3 or TRBV12-4 to TRBJ1-1; D unresolved. The CDR3 covers 14 residues. Trimming cost V 3 bases and J 4 bases, with 12 bases left between them. The CDR3, as DNA: TGTGCCAGCAGTTTCAGCCCGGGATCCACTGAAGCTTTCTTT. It translates to CASSFSPGSTEAFF.

The V and J genes are TRBV7-8 and TRBJ2-2; no clear D gene. The CDR3 has 18 residues. CDR1 and CDR2 (germline): SGHVS, FQNEAQ. The V end was cut by 8 bases, the J end by 3 bases, with 25 bases between. CDR3 coding DNA: TGTGCCAGCTCTCTCAGTGGGGTCGGATACAGCTACACCGGGGAGCTGTTTTTT. Its protein product is CASSLSGVGYSYTGELFF.

V is TRBV11-2 and J is TRBJ2-3; 7 bases align to TRBD2. The germline CDR1 and CDR2 sequences are SGHAT and FQNNGV. V dropped 8 bases and J dropped 4; count of bases not matched to a gene: 15. This CDR3 region has 16 residues. The CDR3 DNA is TGTGCCAGCCGCCAAGAAGCGGGGCCGGTCGCAGATACGCAGTATTTT. Residues: CASRQEAGPVADTQYF.

The V call is TRBV20-1, the J call TRBJ2-5, with D possibly called TRBD1 or TRBD2 (5 bases each). V dropped 5 bases and J dropped 0 bases, with 22 bases sitting between them. This CDR3 spans 17 amino acids. The germline V gene encodes CDR1 DFQATT and CDR2 SNEGSKA (reference sequence). CDR3 DNA: TGCAGTGCTTCCGAGATCCCGGGACGGACCTACCAAGAGACCCAGTACTTC. Translating it yields CSASEIPGRTYQETQYF.

The chain is built from TRBV28 and TRBJ2-5, with 10 nucleotides matching TRBD2. This CDR3 has 16 residues. CDR1 and CDR2 (germline): MDHEN, SYDVKM. J was trimmed by 4 bases and V by 8 bases; bases with no gene match: 13. The CDR3 DNA reads as TGTGCCAGCCGGAGCGGGGGGGCAGGGATGGTAGAGACCCAGTACTTC. Translation gives CASRSGGAGMVETQYF. Complete variable domain (other parts from reference TRBV28 and TRBJ2-5): DVKVTQSSRYLVKRTGEKVFLECVQDMDHENMFWYRQDPGLGLRLIYFSYDVKMKEKGDIPEGYSVSREKKERFSLILESASTNQTSMYLCASRSGGAGMVETQYFGPGTRLLVL.

In this sample, this clonotype turned up once. The chain joins TRBV19 to TRBJ1-2; no definite D call. V dropped 0 bases and J dropped 2 bases, with 16 bases sitting between them. The CDR3 is made up of 17 amino acids. Germline V lookup: CDR1 LNHDA, CDR2 SQIVND (reference sequence). This chain's CDR3 is CASSIDGPAETNYGYTF. In DNA form, the CDR3 reads TGTGCCAGTAGTATAGATGGGCCAGCCGAAACCAACTATGGCTACACCTTC.

The chain combines TRBV7-2 with TRBJ1-1; D possibly corresponds to TRBD1 (5 bases). Germline V gene data show CDR1 as SGHTA and CDR2 as FQGNSA. V gave up 4 bases and J gave up 0 bases, with 15 bases separating them. The CDR3 extends over 16 amino acids. CDR3 nucleotide sequence: TGTGCCAGCAGCTCCAGGAAGACAGCGTTGAACACTGAAGCTTTCTTT. Protein sequence: CASSSRKTALNTEAFF.

J is TRBJ1-1 and V is TRBV6-6, with D unresolved. The CDR3 spans 16 residues. Trimming left V 0 bases short and J 2 bases short, with 13 bases between. Germline assignment: CDR1 MNHNY and CDR2 SVGAGI (reference sequence). This CDR3 is CASSYSPPEGNTEAFF. The CDR3 nucleotides are TGTGCCAGCAGTTACTCACCCCCGGAGGGTAACACTGAAGCTTTCTTT.

The chain joins TRBV6-1 to TRBJ1-2, with D unresolved. The V gene lost 0 bases and the J gene lost 3 bases, with 8 bases spanning the gap. CDR3 length equals 14 residues. The germline V gene encodes CDR1 MNHNS and CDR2 SASEGT. DNA of the CDR3: TGTGCCAGCAGTGAAGCGGCCGGGGACTATGGCTACACCTTC. As protein: CASSEAAGDYGYTF.

The V and J genes are TRBV5-4 and TRBJ2-3; D possibly corresponds to TRBD2 (5 bases). Trimming took 1 base from V and 4 from J, leaving 10 bases between them. Looked up from germline, CDR1 is SGHNT and CDR2 is YYREEE (reference sequence). The length of the CDR3 is 14 residues. Here the CDR3 DNA reads TGTGCCAGCAGCTTGCAGCCTAGCTCAGATACGCAGTATTTT. Translation: CASSLQPSSDTQYF.

The V call is TRBV20-1, the J call TRBJ1-1, with 9 bases identical to TRBD1. The CDR3 is 16 amino acids. Trimming took 2 bases from V and 5 from J; bases not matched to a gene: 12. CDR1 is DFQATT, CDR2 SNEGSKA, per germline (reference sequence). The CDR3 spells CSARPGTGNEVTEAFF. CDR3 coding DNA: TGCAGTGCTAGACCCGGGACAGGGAACGAAGTGACTGAAGCTTTCTTT.

The J gene is TRBJ2-2, the V gene TRBV12-3 or TRBV12-4; D uncertain. The V end lost 7 bases, the J end lost 0 bases, and 9 bases lay between the germline ends. The CDR3 runs 14 residues. The CDR3 nucleotides are TGTGCCAGCAAGCCCGTACCGAACACCGGGGAGCTGTTTTTT. Encoded protein: CASKPVPNTGELFF.

The V call is TRBV5-4, the J call TRBJ2-4; D gene ambiguous. This CDR3 has 15 residues. The V gene's germline CDR1 is SGHNT and CDR2 YYREEE (reference sequence). V was clipped by 2 bases and J by 9 bases, with 18 bases between them. The CDR3 spells CASSLIGSQKGIQYF. The DNA of the CDR3 is TGTGCCAGCAGCTTAATAGGATCACAAAAGGGCATTCAGTACTTC. Combining the CDR3 with reference TRBV5-4 and TRBJ2-4 gives the whole variable domain ETGVTQSPTHLIKTRGQQVTLRCSSQSGHNTVSWYQQALGQGPQFIFQYYREEENGRGNFPPRFSGLQFPNYSSELNVNALELDDSALYLCASSLIGSQKGIQYFGAGTRLSVL.

The chain combines TRBV10-2 with TRBJ2-5, with 7 bases that match TRBD2. This CDR3 is 14 amino acids long. Germline CDR1 is WSHSY and CDR2 is SAAADI. The V and J ends lost 5 bases and 1 base, in that order; junction bases with no gene match: 4. CDR3 coding DNA: TGCGCCAGCAGTCCAGCGGGGACCCAAGAGACCCAGTACTTC. Its protein is CASSPAGTQETQYF.

This chain joins TRBV27 and TRBJ1-1; no clear D gene. Trimming stripped 3 bases from V and 0 bases from J, with 8 bases between. Germline V CDR1 and CDR2: MNHEY, SMNVEV (reference sequence). The length of the CDR3 is 14 residues. CDR3 in DNA: TGTGCCAGCAGTTTTTTAGGAATGAACACTGAAGCTTTCTTT. Its translation: CASSFLGMNTEAFF.

V and J are TRBV6-5 and TRBJ2-7; weak D call: TRBD1 (6 bases). V lost 5 bases to trimming and J lost 8 bases, with 13 bases between them. Germline-derived CDR1 and CDR2 are MNHEY and SVGAGI. CDR3 length equals 12 residues. CDR3 sequence: CASSRIRDKQYF. The CDR3 region has the DNA TGTGCCAGCAGTAGAATCAGGGACAAGCAGTACTTC.